The 7 T cell receptor beta chains reported below all come from one sample, sequenced in a study of blood T cell repertoires in COVID-19 (dated by TCRdb to about 2020). The receptor library was made with the immunoSEQ multiplex PCR assay. In its TCRdb copy, this immuneACCESS table keeps in-frame sequences only and misses some clones. Where compared with another copy, unresolved V genes explain less than half of these, and the others have no known cause. The sample data list under 150,000 clones, and about 75% of these were observed just once. The top ten hold 15% to 25% of the sample. The sample taken for sequencing was peripheral blood. These receptors were obtained from an elderly man with acute or convalescent COVID-19.

This chain uses TRBV5-1 with TRBJ1-2; no reliable D call. The CDR3 sequence is 11 residues long. Germline lookup yields CDR1 SGHRS and CDR2 YFSETQ. V was cut by 0 bases and J by 7 bases, with 4 bases left in between. DNA for the CDR3: TGCGCCAGCAGCTTGGGCAGTGGCTACACCTTC. This sequence encodes CASSLGSGYTF.

This clone was seen only once. CDR3 in amino acids: CASSRDSSYNEQFF. The CDR3 bases are TGCGCCAGCAGCCGGGACAGCTCCTACAATGAGCAGTTCTTC. The V gene is TRBV5-1, the J gene TRBJ2-1, with 7 bases that match TRBD1. CDR1 is SGHRS, CDR2 YFSETQ, per germline. Trimming cost V 4 bases and J 0 bases; bases outside gene matches: 1. CDR3 size: 14 residues.

Notes on this clone: The same CDR3 can be traced to other DNA sequences in this sample. V and J are TRBV5-6 and TRBJ1-5; 8 nucleotides agree with TRBD1. V dropped 0 bases and J dropped 4; count of bases not matched to a gene: 3. The V gene's germline CDR1 is SGHDT and CDR2 YYEEEE. The CDR3 is 15 residues long. DNA for the CDR3: TGTGCCAGCAGCTTGGCCGGGACAGGAAATCAGCCCCAGCATTTT. Protein sequence: CASSLAGTGNQPQHF.

The gene calls are TRBV11-2 and TRBJ2-3; D ambiguous. CDR1 is SGHAT, CDR2 FQNNGV, per germline. The V gene lost 2 bases and the J gene lost 2 bases, with 14 bases spanning the gap. The CDR3 contains 16 residues. DNA for the CDR3: TGTGCCAGCAGCTTACACGACACACAAATCACAGATACGCAGTATTTT. Amino acids: CASSLHDTQITDTQYF.

This clone was seen a handful of times. This chain links TRBV4-1 with TRBJ1-5, with 7 bases aligning to TRBD1. With V trimmed by 3 bases and J by 5 bases, 10 bases remained unmatched. This CDR3 region has 16 residues. Germline V gives CDR1 MGHRA, CDR2 YSYEKL. CDR3 sequence (DNA): TGCGCCAGCAGCCAGGATCCCGGGACAGTAGATCAGCCCCAGCATTTT. Amino acid sequence: CASSQDPGTVDQPQHF.

The chain joins TRBV28 to TRBJ2-3; 7 positions agree with TRBD2. CDR3 length: 15 amino acids. V was pared by 9 bases and J by 4 bases, with 13 bases of the junction left unmatched. The germline CDR1 and CDR2 sequences are MDHEN and SYDVKM. CDR3 in DNA: TGTGCCAGTGATGGGGGGGGGACGCTTGCAGATACGCAGTATTTT. Translating it yields CASDGGGTLADTQYF.

CDR3 coding DNA: TGTGCCAGCAGCCCGGGACTAGCGGGGGGGCAGGAGACCCAGTACTTC. Protein product: CASSPGLAGGQETQYF. This chain joins TRBV9 and TRBJ2-5; TRBD2 agrees at 16 bases. CDR1 is SGDLS, CDR2 YYNGEE, per germline. This CDR3 has 16 residues. Trimming took 4 bases from V and 5 from J; bases not matched to a gene: 5.